This T cell receptor (beta chain) was documented in a study of control samples from healthy donors and cancer patients. Trimming left V 5 bases short and J 5 bases short, with 10 bases between. Germline-derived CDR1 and CDR2 are MNHEY and SVGAGI. The CDR3 is made up of 14 amino acids. Some clones are missing from TCRdb's copy, which holds only in-frame ones; the method was immunoSEQ multiplex PCR. Found here are approximately 110,000 clones, approximately 91% of them singletons; the top ten hold less than 9%. The source is a woman aged 18-29 years in good health. The sequenced sample consisted of blood. The V call is TRBV6-5, the J call TRBJ1-6, with D possibly TRBD1 on 5 matching bases. DNA of the CDR3: TGTGCCAGCAGTACCGGGACCAATAATTCACCCCTCCACTTT. Amino acid sequence: CASSTGTNNSPLHF.